Listed below are T cell receptor beta chains from one sample, sequenced in a study of T cell changes during pregnancy in multiple sclerosis. Produced via immunoSEQ multiplex PCR; TCRdb's table is partial and in-frame only. The sample consists of about 47,000 clones, about 91% of them appearing once. The sample here was peripheral blood, taken after pregnancy. The receptors originated from a female donor with multiple sclerosis, enrolled in a pregnancy study. CDR3s include the opening cysteine and the closing phenylalanine or tryptophan. Each record gives: J gene, V gene, D gene, CDR3 protein. The D gene is left open where the match is weak.

TRBJ1-2 | TRBV30 | TRBD1 | CAWSAPGTGGLVTF
TRBJ2-5 | TRBV4-2 | NA | CASSQPEETQYF
TRBJ1-5 | TRBV9 | NA | CASSPPPEGSNQPQHF
TRBJ2-2 | TRBV19 | NA | CASREQGITGELFF
TRBJ1-6 | TRBV7-3 | TRBD1 | CASSLGQGRNSPLHF
TRBJ2-2 | TRBV30 | NA | CAWSASDTGELFF
TRBJ2-2 | TRBV30 | NA | CAWSGGLPLGELFF
TRBJ1-1 | TRBV23-1 | NA | CASSQWSEAFF
TRBJ1-4 | TRBV15 | TRBD1 | CATSRGQGVGEKLFF
TRBJ1-5 | TRBV25-1 | TRBD1 | CASSRTGSNQPQHF
TRBJ1-2 | TRBV11-2 | TRBD1 | CASRKLGQKVYGYTF
TRBJ2-3 | TRBV2 | TRBD2 | CASSWSSGGTDTQYF
TRBJ1-2 | TRBV30 | NA | CASRGTGDGYTF
TRBJ1-5 | TRBV18 | TRBD1 | CASSPPWDRGPQPQHF
TRBJ2-7 | TRBV7-2 | NA | CASTQAGRGYEQYF
TRBJ1-2 | TRBV5-4 | NA | CASSLARQSNYGYTF
TRBJ2-4 | TRBV27 | NA | CASSLGIGGTKNIQYF
TRBJ1-2 | TRBV19 | NA | CASSIGGRGFYGYTF
TRBJ2-7 | TRBV7-2 | NA | CASSLVQGSSYEQYF
TRBJ1-2 | TRBV27 | TRBD1 | CASSLLGTGGFDGYTF
TRBJ2-1 | TRBV13 | TRBD1 | CASSLTGRGRRNEQFF
TRBJ1-1 | TRBV27 | NA | CASSLNTGNTEAFF
TRBJ1-3 | TRBV9 | NA | CASSVGGGTGNTIYF
TRBJ1-2 | TRBV4-3 | TRBD1 | CASSQEGTGVNYGYTF
TRBJ2-2 | TRBV11-2 | TRBD2 | CASSFRTSGGTGELFF
TRBJ2-7 | TRBV6-5 | NA | CASRLTGTYEQYF
TRBJ1-5 | TRBV4-3 | NA | CASSRGLYSNQPQHF
TRBJ1-4 | TRBV18 | TRBD1 | CASSSQSQGIEKLFF
TRBJ1-4 | TRBV7-9 | NA | CASSLAGSEKLFF
TRBJ1-4 | TRBV5-5 | TRBD1 | CASSLYTGGEEKLFF
TRBJ2-3 | TRBV11-2 | NA | CASSLGAGSTDTQYF
TRBJ2-4 | TRBV5-6 | NA | CASSFGYALAKNIQYF
TRBJ1-1 | TRBV5-1 | TRBD1 | CASSLAGGPTEAFF
TRBJ1-2 | TRBV9 | NA | CASSVVVGGTGGYTF
TRBJ1-2 | TRBV7-6 | NA | CASSLFMGGAGDRYGYTF
TRBJ2-2 | TRBV25-1 | TRBD2 | CASSRSGGAGELFF
TRBJ2-1 | TRBV5-1 | TRBD2 | CASSPLGTSGATKQFF
TRBJ1-1 | TRBV27 | TRBD1 | CASSTRQGRTEAFF
TRBJ2-6 | TRBV6-5 | NA | CASSYSRTGANVLTF
TRBJ2-3 | TRBV15 | TRBD2 | CATSRGTSGITDTQYF